This TCR beta chain was recovered during a study of T cells in Graves' hyperthyroidism and ophthalmopathy. Study-wide points: Most thyroid clonotypes with frequency above 0.001 were detected in blood. A model of 13 V-J pairs discriminated ophthalmopathy from stable hyperthyroidism.

The CDR3 sequence is 16 residues long. Germline-derived CDR1 and CDR2 are SNHLY and FYNNEI. Trimming took 1 base from V and 5 from J; bases not matched to a gene: 10. Newly diagnosed hyperthyroidism, duration under 2 months, in patients aged 18 to 65. Fresh peripheral blood, 10 ml, yielded the PBMCs. TCR beta CDR3 sequences were amplified from RNA transcripts. The primer set for the first-round RT-PCR of the TCR CDR3 was HTBI. TCRdb independently ran MiXCR on the multiplex PCR reads; one entry per CDR3 protein. The sample yields a few hundred thousand distinct CDR3 sequences, over 12% seen once. Comment on this clonotype: The antigen is undetermined.

The chain recombines TRBV2 with TRBJ2-5; 7 bases line up with TRBD2. This sequence originates from a woman between 50 and 59 years old with Graves' hyperthyroidism that later progressed to Graves' ophthalmopathy. Material for sequencing was blood. CDR3 bases: TGTGCCAGCAGTGAAGAATGGGGGGGTTCAAGGGAGACCCAGTACTTC. Its protein is CASSEEWGGSRETQYF.